This TCR beta chain derives from a study of neurological immune-mediated disorders. Whole-study findings and limits: Levels of TCR clonal expansion peaked in HTLV-1-associated myelopathy and reached their lowest in multiple sclerosis, under those of healthy controls. None of the CDR3 amino acid sequences in expanded clones turned up in more than one subject, which points to private repertoires in all groups.

Per the germline V gene, CDR1 is KGHSH and CDR2 is LQKENI. The CDR3 extends over 14 amino acids. Losses at the gene ends were 3 bases for V and 5 bases for J; bases not matched to a gene: 4. This clonotype was recorded many times. As yet, its antigen is unknown. 5'RACE with 10-nucleotide random UMIs generated the cDNA. TCRdb re-called the 5' RACE reads with MiXCR, one entry per CDR3 protein. Of about 48,000 distinct CDR3 sequences listed, over 9.5% were seen once; the top ten hold approximately 9%. Time point given: longitudinal time-point 3. The unsorted libraries originated from 2 million PBMCs kept at -80 C.

The material sequenced was PBMCs. The receptor's source is a male donor with HTLV-1-associated myelopathy (HAM/TSP). The chain is built from TRBV18 and TRBJ2-3, with 8 nucleotides matching TRBD1. CDR3 protein: CASSPDRGRDTQYF. The CDR3 DNA follows: TGTGCCAGCTCACCTGACAGGGGTCGAGATACGCAGTATTTT.